This T cell receptor beta chain was sequenced for a study of CD8 T cells in ankylosing spondylitis. Points on this clonotype: Its antigen is undetermined.

V gave up 0 bases and J gave up 2 bases, with 8 bases separating them. The CDR3 covers 15 residues. Germline-derived CDR1 and CDR2 are MNHEY and SVGAGI. Broader study findings: According to the report, clones linked to the disease were significantly enriched in matched synovial fluid samples taken from ankylosing spondylitis patients. Clones that were linked to disease were CD8+ and were relatively rare in peripheral blood.

By quantitative 5'-RACE with molecular barcodes, the TCR beta libraries were made. TCRdb re-called the 5' RACE reads with MiXCR, one entry per CDR3 protein. The top ten clones hold about an eighth of a sample with 350,000 to 400,000 distinct CDR3 sequences, more than 20% of them seen once. The sequencing sample was made of blood, either unsorted or a sorted T cell fraction (not recorded which). The gene calls are TRBV6-5 and TRBJ2-4; tentatively, D is TRBD2 (6 bases). This receptor was taken from a male donor with ankylosing spondylitis or in good health (not recorded which). CDR3 DNA: TGTGCCAGCAGTTACTCGCGGGACTCCAAAAACATTCAGTACTTC. Protein sequence: CASSYSRDSKNIQYF.